This TCR beta chain was obtained from a study of blood T cells in healthy people across ages (dated by TCRdb to the mid-2010s). Broadly, across the study: In model experiments, template switching captured roughly one uniquely barcoded TCR beta cDNA molecule for every two T cells. Using deep sequencing normalized with unique cDNA molecular identifiers, the study measured how TCR beta repertoire diversity changes with age. The donors were divided into four age groups: young (average approximately 17 years), middle-aged (about 40), aged (roughly 66) and long-lived (more than 75). To avoid experimental bias, donors of different ages were distributed randomly across sequencing lanes. For two donors (one aged 18 to 29 and one aged 80 or older), the study analyzed two additional independent replicas of 1 million unique cDNA reads from the same blood draw. Here is what the overall study found, with its caveats: Donor CMV infection status was unknown, potentially confounding age-related changes in expanded clonotypes. Observed TCR beta diversity per million T cells fell roughly linearly with age, and a significant reduction was already apparent by age roughly 40. Observed TCR beta diversity correlated strongly with the percentage of naive T cells measured by flow cytometry. Estimates of total diversity from one million sequenced T cells were regarded as lower bounds and underestimates. The long-lived group showed more naive CD4+ T cells, fewer expanded clones and increased TCR diversity than the aged group, suggesting age selection. Bulk unsorted PBMC profiling prevented conclusive comparison of naive and antigen-experienced compartments.

Library method: 5' RACE. Sequencer: Illumina HiSeq 2500. A second PCR of 7 to 11 cycles was run with a J-beta primer mix and a sample-barcoded 5' primer. A unique molecular identifier was introduced onto each TCR beta cDNA molecule by a template-switch 5' adaptor carrying 12 random nucleotides. Each sample yielded at least 2.5 million CDR3-containing paired-end reads. First-strand cDNA synthesis was performed from all RNA using the Mint cDNA synthesis kit, with priming by a TRBC-specific oligonucleotide. Following uracil-DNA glycosylase treatment, a first 18-cycle PCR with universal primers M1SS and BC2_uni_R was performed on all cDNA. On the study's bioinformatics: For normalization, 1 million high-quality reads were randomly selected from each sample, with every read carrying a distinct molecular identifier. Reads sharing molecular identifiers were discarded rather than binned into consensus sequences. MiTCR, run with a Q25 quality threshold and the strictest error-elimination algorithm, handled CDR3 identification, clonotype clustering and error correction. Lower-bound total TCR beta diversity was estimated with a nonparametric unseen species model using Euler transformation. TCRdb applied fastp at Q25 and MiXCR to the public reads, then kept only in-frame beta chains. Entries that share a CDR3 protein sequence are merged under the most common genes and DNA. The V and J calls reflect TCRdb's pipeline rather than the authors' work. A total of approximately 730,000 distinct CDR3 sequences appear in this sample, 50% to 65% of them only once. The ten largest account for 40% to 50% of the sample.

In regard to this clonotype: There is no known antigen for this receptor. The input lacks base qualities; no much larger clone sits a single base away.

The roughly 39 donors, aged 6 to 90 years, were systemically healthy Caucasian individuals from Russia. Ten milliliters of peripheral blood were drawn from each donor into EDTA-treated Vacutainer tubes. Ficoll-Paque density-gradient centrifugation was used to isolate PBMCs, with at least 6.5 million per sample. Total RNA was extracted from PBMCs with Trizol reagent, with at least 5 micrograms obtained per sample. For every donor, an aliquot of PBMCs went through flow cytometry to measure the percentages of naive CD45RAhigh/CD27high T cells. Cut back by 3 bases and 4 bases, the V and J ends lie 6 bases apart. CDR1 SGHTA and CDR2 FQGNSA were looked up in the germline V gene. Spanning cysteine to phenylalanine, the CDR3 consists of 12 amino acids. The entry retains the CDR3 DNA only, 36 bases that are in frame from base 1.

The receptor was derived from an elderly man in good health. What was sequenced was blood. The V gene is TRBV7-2 and the J gene is TRBJ1-1; the D gene is unclear. The bases are TGTGCCAGCAGCTTCAGAACCACTGAAGCTTTCTTT. It is translated as CASSFRTTEAFF.